Each of the 12 T cell receptor beta chains below was sequenced from the same sample in a study of blood T cell dynamics during melanoma immunotherapy. Repertoires were generated with immunoSEQ multiplex PCR, while TCRdb's copy carries only in-frame clones and drops some. The sample lists about 13,000 clones; about 90% were seen once. This sample's time point: pre-treatment baseline. This specimen consisted of blood, obtained from a patient treated with checkpoint blockade. These receptors originate from a human donor with melanoma.

V usage is TRBV19 and J usage is TRBJ1-6; 9 bases line up with TRBD1. The germline V gene has CDR1 LNHDA and CDR2 SQIVND (reference sequence). V was pared by 5 bases and J by 4 bases, with 6 bases of the junction left unmatched. The CDR3 covers 16 residues. CDR3 amino acids: CASSATGGVYNSPLHF. The CDR3 DNA is TGTGCCAGTAGTGCCACAGGGGGCGTTTATAATTCACCCCTCCACTTT.

This chain links TRBV30 with TRBJ1-4, with 7 bases matching TRBD1. Germline V gene lookup returns CDR1 GTSNPN and CDR2 SVGIG (reference sequence). With V trimmed by 0 bases and J by 8 bases, 12 bases remained unmatched. This CDR3 is 16 amino acids long. The CDR3 is CAWSVLADRAGEKLFF. DNA of the CDR3: TGTGCCTGGAGTGTCCTAGCCGACAGGGCTGGGGAAAAACTGTTTTTT.

This chain joins TRBV11-3 and TRBJ2-5; D might be TRBD1 (5 bases). The CDR3 is 15 residues long. The germline CDR1 and CDR2 sequences are SGHNT and YENEEA. V was trimmed by 1 base and J by 4 bases, leaving 13 bases between them. CDR3 amino acids: CASSLGLGATETQYF. In DNA, the CDR3 is TGTGCCAGCAGCTTAGGTCTAGGGGCCACAGAGACCCAGTACTTC.

This clone was detected only a few times. This chain uses TRBV10-3 with TRBJ1-1, with D possibly matching TRBD1 (6 bases). Germline CDR1 is ENHRY and CDR2 is SYGVKD. The CDR3 is 12 residues long. V lost 10 bases to trimming and J lost 4 bases, with 13 bases between them. The CDR3 nucleotides are TGTGCCACCACAGGGAGGGGCACTGAAGCTTTCTTT. Translation gives CATTGRGTEAFF.

V gene TRBV27 combines with J gene TRBJ1-1; 12 nucleotides agree with TRBD1. The CDR3 length is 16 residues. J gave up 5 bases and V 7 bases, and 11 bases lay outside the gene matches. Germline lookup yields CDR1 MNHEY and CDR2 SMNVEV (reference sequence). The DNA of the CDR3 is TGTGCCAGCAAAATCCGGGACAGGGGGCCGGGGACTGAAGCTTTCTTT. Encoded protein: CASKIRDRGPGTEAFF.

The genes are TRBV6-6 and TRBJ1-4; a weak D match, TRBD1 (5 bases). Germline values: CDR1 MNHNY, CDR2 SVGAGI (reference sequence). The CDR3 covers 14 residues. V lost 9 bases and J lost 1, with 12 bases in between. The CDR3 is CASTSGLTNEKLFF. Written as DNA, the CDR3 is TGTGCCAGTACCTCAGGGCTAACTAATGAAAAACTGTTTTTT.

This chain joins TRBV7-8 and TRBJ1-2, with D unresolved. Germline CDR1 reads SGHVS; CDR2 reads FQNEAQ. This CDR3 has 12 amino acids. Trimming cost V 5 bases and J 7 bases, with 11 bases left between them. CDR3 bases: TGTGCCAGCAGCCAAAGCCCAATTGGCTACACCTTC. Protein: CASSQSPIGYTF.

V and J are TRBV11-2 and TRBJ2-3; no definite D call. From germline, CDR1 is SGHAT and CDR2 FQNNGV. V was cut by 1 base and J by 2 bases, with 1 base left in between. The CDR3 is 12 amino acids. The CDR3 region is CASSLVTDTQYF. CDR3 nucleotides: TGTGCCAGCAGCTTAGTCACAGATACGCAGTATTTT.

This sequence joins TRBV27 and TRBJ2-2, with D unclear. The CDR3 has 12 amino acids. Trimming stripped 5 bases from V and 6 bases from J, with 7 bases between. The V gene's germline CDR1 is MNHEY and CDR2 SMNVEV (reference sequence). The CDR3 sequence: CASSLYPGELFF. Here the CDR3 DNA reads TGTGCCAGCAGTCTATATCCCGGGGAGCTGTTTTTT.

The rearrangement joins TRBV18 to TRBJ2-7; 8 bases map to TRBD1. The CDR3 has 16 residues. Germline CDR1 reads KGHSH; CDR2 reads LQKENI. With V trimmed by 3 bases and J by 3 bases, 10 bases remained unmatched. The CDR3 spells CASSPTMGTGNYEQYF. As DNA, the CDR3 is TGTGCCAGCTCACCTACCATGGGGACAGGCAACTACGAGCAGTACTTC.

This clone was observed a few times. The V and J genes are TRBV5-1 and TRBJ2-2; 14 nucleotides match TRBD2. The CDR3 consists of 17 residues. The V gene end was trimmed by 4 bases and the J gene end by 4 bases; junction bases not matched to a gene: 6. From germline, CDR1 is SGHRS and CDR2 YFSETQ. DNA for the CDR3: TGCGCCAGCAGCGTACGACTAGCGGGAGGGCTCACCGGGGAGCTGTTTTTT. This translates into CASSVRLAGGLTGELFF.

The chain recombines TRBV28 with TRBJ2-7; 9 bases are a match to TRBD1. Trimming cost V 6 bases and J 4 bases; bases outside gene matches: 7. There are 14 residues in the CDR3. Per germline, CDR1 MDHEN and CDR2 SYDVKM. The CDR3 nucleotides are TGTGCCAGCAGCTCCTCGGACAGGGGTTACGAGCAGTACTTC. Translating gives CASSSSDRGYEQYF.